The following is a T cell receptor (beta chain) sequence with its context. What it binds is unknown. The repertoire was sequenced with immunoSEQ multiplex PCR; TCRdb's copy has only in-frame clones and lacks some. The sample carries about 130,000 clones, roughly 89% recorded once. This specimen comes from a study of T cell responses to AZD1222 COVID-19 vaccine. The study's findings and limits: After the peak T cell response, and only then, were repertoires sampled. Rises in breadth and depth of Spike-specific TCRs came after two AZD1222 doses. CD4 TCRs covered the whole spike, strongest at regions 160-218 and 743-854. Reports say nearly half of spike-specific TCRs go after unmutated variant regions.

Losses at the gene ends were 5 bases for V and 7 bases for J; bases not matched to a gene: 6. The germline CDR1 and CDR2 sequences are MNHEY and SVGEGT. The CDR3 consists of 14 residues. V and J are TRBV6-2 or TRBV6-3 and TRBJ1-5, with 9 bases aligning to TRBD1. Material: peripheral blood, obtained on day 0 of AZD1222 vaccination. This receptor was obtained from an adult in good health. CDR3 amino acids: CASSRTGGSQPQHF. CDR3 nucleotides: TGTGCCAGCAGTCGTACAGGGGGCTCCCAGCCCCAGCATTTT.